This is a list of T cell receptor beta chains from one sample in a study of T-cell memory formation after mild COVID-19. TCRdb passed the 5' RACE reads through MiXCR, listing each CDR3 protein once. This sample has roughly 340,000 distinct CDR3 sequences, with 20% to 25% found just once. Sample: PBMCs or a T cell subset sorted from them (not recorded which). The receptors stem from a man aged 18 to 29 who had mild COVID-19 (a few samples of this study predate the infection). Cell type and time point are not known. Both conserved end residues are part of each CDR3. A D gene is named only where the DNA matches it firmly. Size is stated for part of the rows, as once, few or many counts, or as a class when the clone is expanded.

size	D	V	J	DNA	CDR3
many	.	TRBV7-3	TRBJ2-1	TGTGCCAGCAGCTTAGACAGCTACAATGAGCAGTTCTTC	CASSLDSYNEQFF
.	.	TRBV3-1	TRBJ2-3	TGTGCCAGCAGCCAAGACCTGGAGGGAGATACGCAGTATTTT	CASSQDLEGDTQYF
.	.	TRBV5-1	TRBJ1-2	TGCGCCAGCAGCCGTGACGATGGCTACACCTTC	CASSRDDGYTF
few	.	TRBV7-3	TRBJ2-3	TGTGCCAGCAGCTTAAACCCCCTAGTCACAGATACGCAGTATTTT	CASSLNPLVTDTQYF
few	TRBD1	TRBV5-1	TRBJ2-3	TGCGCCAGCAGCCCCCCGGACAGGGGGTTCTCAGATACGCAGTATTTT	CASSPPDRGFSDTQYF
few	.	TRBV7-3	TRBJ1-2	TGTGCCAGCAGCGCGACGGGTGCTAACTATGGCTACACCTTC	CASSATGANYGYTF
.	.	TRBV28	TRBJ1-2	TGTGCCAGCACGACTACAGGGTTTGGCTACACCTTC	CASTTTGFGYTF
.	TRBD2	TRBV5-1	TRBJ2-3	TGCGCCAGCAGGTTGACTAGCGGCACAGATACGCAGTATTTT	CASRLTSGTDTQYF
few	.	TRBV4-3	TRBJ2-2	TGCGCCAGCAGCCAAGGGGCCGGTGGCACCGGGGAGCTGTTTTTT	CASSQGAGGTGELFF
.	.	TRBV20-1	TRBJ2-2	TGCAGTGCTAGGAAGCCTACGAACACCGGGGAGCTGTTTTTT	CSARKPTNTGELFF
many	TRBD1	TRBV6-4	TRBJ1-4	TGTGCCAGCAGTGACTCTTGGACAGGGTGGTCCGCAACTAATGAAAAACTGTTTTTT	CASSDSWTGWSATNEKLFF
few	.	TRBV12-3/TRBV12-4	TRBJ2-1	TGTGCCAGCAGTTTAGCGCTAATGGCCAATGAGCAGTTCTTC	CASSLALMANEQFF
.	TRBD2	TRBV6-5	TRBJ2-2	TGTGCCAGCCGACAGGTCGGACTAGCGGGTAATGCCGGGGAGCTGTTTTTT	CASRQVGLAGNAGELFF
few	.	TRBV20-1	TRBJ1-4	TGCAGTGCTAGGACGACAGTTAATGAAAAACTGTTTTTT	CSARTTVNEKLFF
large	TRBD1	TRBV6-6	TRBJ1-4	TGTGCCAGCAGTCACTCCCTACAGGGGACAGCAACTAATGAAAAACTGTTTTTT	CASSHSLQGTATNEKLFF
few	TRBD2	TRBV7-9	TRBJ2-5	TGTGCCAGCAGCTTAGTAGGCGGGGGGGTTCAAGAGACCCAGTACTTC	CASSLVGGGVQETQYF
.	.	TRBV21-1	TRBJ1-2	TGTGCCAGCAGCAAAGTCCTTCGGGACTCAAGGGCCTTC	CASSKVLRDSRAF
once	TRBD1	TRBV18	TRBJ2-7	TGTGCCAGCACAGGGGGCAGCTCCTACGAGCAGTACTTC	CASTGGSSYEQYF
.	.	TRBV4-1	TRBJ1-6	TGCGCCAGCAGCCAATTCGATTCCTATAATTCACCCCTCCACTTT	CASSQFDSYNSPLHF
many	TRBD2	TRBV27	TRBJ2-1	TGTGCCAGCAGGGGTACGGGGGCGGTTTTCCAGCGGGGGGCCCTTGTAGGCAATGAGCAGTTCTTC	CASRGTGAVFQRGALVGNEQFF
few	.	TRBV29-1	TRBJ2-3	TGCAGCGCCCGCCGGACTACCACAGATACGCAGTATTTT	CSARRTTTDTQYF
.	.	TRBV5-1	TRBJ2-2	TGCGCCAGCAGCTTGGATCCATTATCTAACACCGGGGAGCTGTTTTTT	CASSLDPLSNTGELFF
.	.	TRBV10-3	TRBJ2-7	TGTGCCATCAGTGTGACAGCCATCTACGAGCAGTACTTC	CAISVTAIYEQYF
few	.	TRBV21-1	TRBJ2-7	TGTGCCAGCAGCACCGTGGGGCCCCTCCGGGGCGAGCAGTACTTC	CASSTVGPLRGEQYF
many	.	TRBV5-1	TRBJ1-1	TGCGCCAGCAGCGTACAGGTGAACACTGAAGCTTTCTTT	CASSVQVNTEAFF
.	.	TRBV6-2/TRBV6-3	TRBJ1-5	TGTGCCAGCAGGGACCACGGTGGTCAGCCCCAGCATTTT	CASRDHGGQPQHF
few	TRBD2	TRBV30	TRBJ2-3	TGTGCCTGGAGTGTCTGGTCGGGGGGAAAGACAGATACGCAGTATTTT	CAWSVWSGGKTDTQYF
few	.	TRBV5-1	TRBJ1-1	TGCGCCAGCAGCCGACAAGTAATGAACACTGAAGCTTTCTTT	CASSRQVMNTEAFF
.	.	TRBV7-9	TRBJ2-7	TGTGCCAGCAGCTTAATGGGGGCGAGGGACGAGCAGTACTTC	CASSLMGARDEQYF
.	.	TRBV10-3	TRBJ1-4	TGTGCCATCCCGTCTAGGGACCAAGGAGCACTCGAAACTAATGAAAAACTGTTTTTT	CAIPSRDQGALETNEKLFF
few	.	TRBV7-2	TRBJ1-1	TGTGCCAGCAGCCTAAGACGGACTAGCATGAACACTGAAGCTTTCTTT	CASSLRRTSMNTEAFF
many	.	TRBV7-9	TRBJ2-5	TGTGCCAGCAGCTTTAAGGGAGAGACCCAGTACTTC	CASSFKGETQYF
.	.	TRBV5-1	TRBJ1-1	TGCGCCAGCAGCTTGGTTTCAGGGAACTCTGAAGCTTTCTTT	CASSLVSGNSEAFF
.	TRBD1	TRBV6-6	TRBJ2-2	TGTGCCAGCAGTTACCTACCGGGACAGAGGGGCGGGGAGCTGTTTTTT	CASSYLPGQRGGELFF
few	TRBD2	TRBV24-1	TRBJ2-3	TGTGCCACCAGCCCGGGGCTAGCGGGGAGCGATACGCAGTATTTT	CATSPGLAGSDTQYF
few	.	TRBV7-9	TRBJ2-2	TGTGCCAGCAGCTTTACCGGGCCCGGGGAGCTGTTTTTT	CASSFTGPGELFF
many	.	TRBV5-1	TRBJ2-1	TGCGCCAGCAGCTTGGAAGGGGACTCCTACAATGAGCAGTTCTTC	CASSLEGDSYNEQFF